Listed below are T cell receptor beta chains from one sample, sequenced in a study of shared clonotypes between healthy human individuals. Clones were sequenced by immunoSEQ multiplex PCR, and TCRdb holds only the in-frame ones, with some missing. The sample carries about 700,000 clones, around 92% recorded once. Sequenced input: naive CD8+ T cells sorted from blood. Receptors were obtained from a man under 40 in good health. The CDR3 runs from the conserved cysteine through the conserved F or W. Fields, in order: J gene, D gene, V gene, CDR3 length, clone size, CDR3 DNA, CDR3 protein. D genes are given only for firm matches. The size field is filled for only some rows; it gives once, few, many or a size class.

j_call: TRBJ2-7
d_call: TRBD1
v_call: TRBV4-3
cdr3_length: 15
clone_size: NA
cdr3_nt: TGCGCCAGCAGCCAGGGGACAGGGGTGTCGTCCGAGCAGTACTTC
cdr3_aa: CASSQGTGVSSEQYF

j_call: TRBJ2-1
d_call: TRBD2
v_call: TRBV28
cdr3_length: 14
clone_size: NA
cdr3_nt: TGTGCCAGCAGTTTACTAGCGGGATACAATGAGCAGTTCTTC
cdr3_aa: CASSLLAGYNEQFF

j_call: TRBJ1-5
d_call: NA
v_call: TRBV27
cdr3_length: 14
clone_size: NA
cdr3_nt: TGTGCCAGCAGTTTATGGGGGGCGAATCAGCCCCAGCATTTT
cdr3_aa: CASSLWGANQPQHF

j_call: TRBJ2-5
d_call: NA
v_call: TRBV11-2
cdr3_length: 14
clone_size: NA
cdr3_nt: TGTGCCAGCAGCTTTATAGCAGGGCAAGAGACCCAGTACTTC
cdr3_aa: CASSFIAGQETQYF

j_call: TRBJ1-1
d_call: NA
v_call: TRBV9
cdr3_length: 15
clone_size: NA
cdr3_nt: TGTGCCAGCAGCGTGTCAGGGTCTGGGAACACTGAAGCTTTCTTT
cdr3_aa: CASSVSGSGNTEAFF

j_call: TRBJ2-3
d_call: TRBD2
v_call: TRBV18
cdr3_length: 15
clone_size: NA
cdr3_nt: TGTGCCAGCCCAGCCAGACTAGCGGGAATGGATACGCAGTATTTT
cdr3_aa: CASPARLAGMDTQYF

j_call: TRBJ1-2
d_call: TRBD1
v_call: TRBV25-1
cdr3_length: 16
clone_size: once
cdr3_nt: TGTGCCAGCAGTGATTGGGACAGGGGGCTTAACTATGGCTACACCTTC
cdr3_aa: CASSDWDRGLNYGYTF

j_call: TRBJ1-5
d_call: NA
v_call: TRBV19
cdr3_length: 15
clone_size: once
cdr3_nt: TGTGCCAGTAGTCTCCTTGTGGAGTTCAATCAGCCCCAGCATTTT
cdr3_aa: CASSLLVEFNQPQHF

j_call: TRBJ2-7
d_call: NA
v_call: TRBV7-9
cdr3_length: 16
clone_size: NA
cdr3_nt: TGTGCCAGCAGCTTTGGCTCTGACAGATTCTCCTACGAGCAGTACTTC
cdr3_aa: CASSFGSDRFSYEQYF

j_call: TRBJ2-7
d_call: TRBD2
v_call: TRBV7-3
cdr3_length: 14
clone_size: NA
cdr3_nt: TGTGCCAGCAGCCTAGCGGGAGGGCCGGGCGAGCAGTACTTC
cdr3_aa: CASSLAGGPGEQYF

j_call: TRBJ2-7
d_call: NA
v_call: TRBV4-1
cdr3_length: 15
clone_size: NA
cdr3_nt: TGCGCCAGCAGCCACCGGACGGCCAGCTCCTACGAGCAGTACTTC
cdr3_aa: CASSHRTASSYEQYF

j_call: TRBJ2-3
d_call: NA
v_call: TRBV5-1
cdr3_length: 15
clone_size: NA
cdr3_nt: TGCGCCAGCAGCTTGGTTCACGGGGGCACAGATACGCAGTATTTT
cdr3_aa: CASSLVHGGTDTQYF

j_call: TRBJ2-7
d_call: TRBD1
v_call: TRBV29-1
cdr3_length: 14
clone_size: NA
cdr3_nt: TGCAGCGTTGAAGGGGGGACAGGGACCTACGAGCAGTACTTC
cdr3_aa: CSVEGGTGTYEQYF

j_call: TRBJ1-3
d_call: NA
v_call: TRBV4-1
cdr3_length: 16
clone_size: NA
cdr3_nt: TGCGCCAGCAGCCTTCGCCAGGGCAGCTCTGGAAACACCATATATTTT
cdr3_aa: CASSLRQGSSGNTIYF

j_call: TRBJ1-4
d_call: NA
v_call: TRBV15
cdr3_length: 15
clone_size: once
cdr3_nt: TGTGCCACCAGCAGAGAACGCAGGGGAAATGAAAAACTGTTTTTT
cdr3_aa: CATSRERRGNEKLFF

j_call: TRBJ2-7
d_call: NA
v_call: TRBV27
cdr3_length: 12
clone_size: NA
cdr3_nt: TGTGCCAGCAGTTTTCAAGGGAAAGAGCAGTACTTC
cdr3_aa: CASSFQGKEQYF

j_call: TRBJ2-6
d_call: NA
v_call: TRBV2
cdr3_length: 18
clone_size: NA
cdr3_nt: TGTGCCAGCAGTTGGAGGTGTTCGATACAAAGTCGGGCCAACGTCCTGACTTTC
cdr3_aa: CASSWRCSIQSRANVLTF

j_call: TRBJ2-2
d_call: NA
v_call: TRBV9
cdr3_length: 14
clone_size: NA
cdr3_nt: TGTGCCAGCAGCGATAGGTTGAACACCGGGGAGCTGTTTTTT
cdr3_aa: CASSDRLNTGELFF

j_call: TRBJ2-1
d_call: NA
v_call: TRBV7-2
cdr3_length: 15
clone_size: NA
cdr3_nt: TGTGCCAGCAGCTTAGGGGTCGCAGGGACTGGGGAGCAGTTCTTC
cdr3_aa: CASSLGVAGTGEQFF

j_call: TRBJ1-1
d_call: NA
v_call: TRBV27
cdr3_length: 16
clone_size: NA
cdr3_nt: TGTGCCAGCAGTCTACTACCGGGACCGCAAGATGAGGAAGCTTTCTTT
cdr3_aa: CASSLLPGPQDEEAFF

j_call: TRBJ2-5
d_call: NA
v_call: TRBV9
cdr3_length: 14
clone_size: NA
cdr3_nt: TGTGCCAGCAGCTCGGGACTCTCCCAAGAGACCCAGTACTTC
cdr3_aa: CASSSGLSQETQYF

j_call: TRBJ2-3
d_call: NA
v_call: TRBV5-6
cdr3_length: 13
clone_size: NA
cdr3_nt: TGTGCCAGCAGCTTAGCAGCGGGAGATACGCAGTATTTT
cdr3_aa: CASSLAAGDTQYF

j_call: TRBJ2-7
d_call: TRBD2
v_call: TRBV19
cdr3_length: 16
clone_size: NA
cdr3_nt: TGTGCCAGTAGTCCAGGGAGGGCAGGGCGAGCCTACGAGCAGTACTTC
cdr3_aa: CASSPGRAGRAYEQYF

j_call: TRBJ2-1
d_call: TRBD2
v_call: TRBV11-1
cdr3_length: 14
clone_size: NA
cdr3_nt: TGTGCCAGCACCCCGGGACTAGCCTACAATGAGCAGTTCTTC
cdr3_aa: CASTPGLAYNEQFF

j_call: TRBJ1-4
d_call: NA
v_call: TRBV5-1
cdr3_length: 15
clone_size: few
cdr3_nt: TGCGCCAGCAGTATAGGGATTCCGACTAATGAAAAACTGTTTTTT
cdr3_aa: CASSIGIPTNEKLFF

j_call: TRBJ2-2
d_call: TRBD2
v_call: TRBV9
cdr3_length: 13
clone_size: NA
cdr3_nt: TGTGCCAGCGGGTGGGAGGGCCTCGGGGAGCTGTTTTTT
cdr3_aa: CASGWEGLGELFF

j_call: TRBJ2-7
d_call: NA
v_call: TRBV27
cdr3_length: 14
clone_size: NA
cdr3_nt: TGTGCCAGCAGTCGATCACGGGCGGCGGACGAGCAGTACTTC
cdr3_aa: CASSRSRAADEQYF

j_call: TRBJ2-7
d_call: NA
v_call: TRBV7-9
cdr3_length: 10
clone_size: once
cdr3_nt: TGTGCCAGCGGCCCCATCGAGCAGTACTTC
cdr3_aa: CASGPIEQYF

j_call: TRBJ2-1
d_call: NA
v_call: TRBV27
cdr3_length: 14
clone_size: NA
cdr3_nt: TGTGCCAGCAGCCTTAAGGCAAGTTACAATGAGCAGTTCTTC
cdr3_aa: CASSLKASYNEQFF

j_call: TRBJ2-7
d_call: TRBD2
v_call: TRBV7-9
cdr3_length: 17
clone_size: NA
cdr3_nt: TGTGCCAGCAGCCCAACCTATGCGGGAGCGTCATGGTACGAGCAGTACTTC
cdr3_aa: CASSPTYAGASWYEQYF

j_call: TRBJ1-5
d_call: NA
v_call: TRBV27
cdr3_length: 14
clone_size: NA
cdr3_nt: TGTGCCAGCAGTTTGGGGTCGTATGGTCAGCCCCAGCATTTT
cdr3_aa: CASSLGSYGQPQHF

j_call: TRBJ2-2
d_call: TRBD1
v_call: TRBV5-6
cdr3_length: 14
clone_size: NA
cdr3_nt: TGTGCCAGCAGCCAGGACAGGGGAAGGGAGAAGCTGTTTTTT
cdr3_aa: CASSQDRGREKLFF

j_call: TRBJ2-1
d_call: NA
v_call: TRBV4-2
cdr3_length: 16
clone_size: NA
cdr3_nt: TGTGCCAGCAGCCCGAACCACCACGAAACCTACAATGAGCAGTTCTTC
cdr3_aa: CASSPNHHETYNEQFF

j_call: TRBJ2-7
d_call: TRBD1
v_call: TRBV4-1
cdr3_length: 14
clone_size: NA
cdr3_nt: TGCGCCAGCAGCCAAGGAATCAGGGGGTGGGAGCAGTACTTC
cdr3_aa: CASSQGIRGWEQYF

j_call: TRBJ2-7
d_call: NA
v_call: TRBV10-2
cdr3_length: 15
clone_size: once
cdr3_nt: TGCGCCAGCAGTGAGGGAGGACCCCAGATCGTCGAGCAGTACTTC
cdr3_aa: CASSEGGPQIVEQYF

j_call: TRBJ2-7
d_call: TRBD1
v_call: TRBV25-1
cdr3_length: 15
clone_size: NA
cdr3_nt: TGTGCCAGCAGCCCCGGGACAGGCCGATCCTACGAGCAGTACTTC
cdr3_aa: CASSPGTGRSYEQYF

j_call: TRBJ2-7
d_call: TRBD1
v_call: TRBV27
cdr3_length: 14
clone_size: NA
cdr3_nt: TGTGCCAGCAGTTTGGACAGGGCCGGCTACGAGCAGTACTTC
cdr3_aa: CASSLDRAGYEQYF

j_call: TRBJ2-1
d_call: TRBD2
v_call: TRBV27
cdr3_length: 14
clone_size: NA
cdr3_nt: TGTGCCAGCCATAGCGGGAGCTCCTACAATGAGCAGTTCTTC
cdr3_aa: CASHSGSSYNEQFF

j_call: TRBJ2-1
d_call: TRBD1
v_call: TRBV27
cdr3_length: 15
clone_size: NA
cdr3_nt: TGTGCCAGCAGTTTATCACAGGGGCATTACAATGAGCAGTTCTTC
cdr3_aa: CASSLSQGHYNEQFF

j_call: TRBJ1-5
d_call: NA
v_call: TRBV7-9
cdr3_length: 16
clone_size: NA
cdr3_nt: TGTGCCAGCAGCCGCGCGGCGGGGGAACTCAATCAGCCCCAGCATTTT
cdr3_aa: CASSRAAGELNQPQHF

j_call: TRBJ1-2
d_call: NA
v_call: TRBV9
cdr3_length: 18
clone_size: NA
cdr3_nt: TGTGCCAGCAGCGTAGGAGAGCAGCTCCTTATTCCTAACTATGGCTACACCTTC
cdr3_aa: CASSVGEQLLIPNYGYTF

j_call: TRBJ2-3
d_call: NA
v_call: TRBV29-1
cdr3_length: 15
clone_size: NA
cdr3_nt: TGCAGCGTTGAATCGGCGGAGGCCATCACAGATACGCAGTATTTT
cdr3_aa: CSVESAEAITDTQYF

j_call: TRBJ2-1
d_call: TRBD2
v_call: TRBV14
cdr3_length: 16
clone_size: NA
cdr3_nt: TGTGCCAGCAGCCAAGATTCCGGGAGGGCCCACAATGAGCAGTTCTTC
cdr3_aa: CASSQDSGRAHNEQFF

j_call: TRBJ2-3
d_call: NA
v_call: TRBV2
cdr3_length: 17
clone_size: NA
cdr3_nt: TGTGCCAGCAGTGACCCGGTTACAGGGCATCGTACAGATACGCAGTATTTT
cdr3_aa: CASSDPVTGHRTDTQYF

j_call: TRBJ1-5
d_call: NA
v_call: TRBV6-1
cdr3_length: 17
clone_size: NA
cdr3_nt: TGTGCCAGCAGTGAAGATCGGACAGCCTATAGCAATCAGCCCCAGCATTTT
cdr3_aa: CASSEDRTAYSNQPQHF

j_call: TRBJ2-1
d_call: TRBD1
v_call: TRBV4-3
cdr3_length: 15
clone_size: NA
cdr3_nt: TGCGCCAGCAGCCAGAACCGGGACAGTTTCAATGAGCAGTTCTTC
cdr3_aa: CASSQNRDSFNEQFF

j_call: TRBJ1-1
d_call: NA
v_call: TRBV5-1
cdr3_length: 19
clone_size: NA
cdr3_nt: TGCGCCAGCAGCTTTTTAGCCCCGGATTCAGGGAGGTCGCACACTGAAGCTTTCTTT
cdr3_aa: CASSFLAPDSGRSHTEAFF

j_call: TRBJ2-7
d_call: NA
v_call: TRBV5-5
cdr3_length: 15
clone_size: NA
cdr3_nt: TGTGCCAGCAGCTTACTCGACAGAGGAACCTACGAGCAGTACTTC
cdr3_aa: CASSLLDRGTYEQYF

j_call: TRBJ2-3
d_call: NA
v_call: TRBV30
cdr3_length: 12
clone_size: NA
cdr3_nt: TGTGCCTGGGGTCCGCTAGGAGATACGCAGTATTTT
cdr3_aa: CAWGPLGDTQYF

j_call: TRBJ2-7
d_call: NA
v_call: TRBV15
cdr3_length: 13
clone_size: NA
cdr3_nt: TGTGCCACCAGCAGAGATATGGGGGGCGAGCAGTACTTC
cdr3_aa: CATSRDMGGEQYF

j_call: TRBJ1-5
d_call: TRBD1
v_call: TRBV5-8
cdr3_length: 15
clone_size: NA
cdr3_nt: TGTGCCAGCAGCCGCGGGACAGCCTCCAATCAGCCCCAGCATTTT
cdr3_aa: CASSRGTASNQPQHF

j_call: TRBJ2-3
d_call: TRBD1
v_call: TRBV4-3
cdr3_length: 16
clone_size: once
cdr3_nt: TGCGCCAGCAGCCAAAGGACAGGGACAGATTGGGATACGCAGTATTTT
cdr3_aa: CASSQRTGTDWDTQYF

j_call: TRBJ2-7
d_call: TRBD2
v_call: TRBV6-6
cdr3_length: 14
clone_size: NA
cdr3_nt: TGTGCCAGCAGCTCATCCCCTAGCGGCTACGAGCAGTACTTC
cdr3_aa: CASSSSPSGYEQYF

j_call: TRBJ2-6
d_call: NA
v_call: TRBV6-1
cdr3_length: 12
clone_size: NA
cdr3_nt: TGTGCCATTGGTGCTGGGGCCAACGTCCTGACTTTC
cdr3_aa: CAIGAGANVLTF

j_call: TRBJ2-1
d_call: TRBD2
v_call: TRBV2
cdr3_length: 15
clone_size: NA
cdr3_nt: TGTGCCAGCAGTCCCGGGGTAGCGGGAGGAGAAGAGCAGTTCTTC
cdr3_aa: CASSPGVAGGEEQFF

j_call: TRBJ2-1
d_call: NA
v_call: TRBV11-2
cdr3_length: 17
clone_size: once
cdr3_nt: TGTGCCAGCAGCTTAAAAGGTGGGCGACCTAGTTTTTCTGAGCAGTTCTTC
cdr3_aa: CASSLKGGRPSFSEQFF

j_call: TRBJ2-7
d_call: NA
v_call: TRBV4-1
cdr3_length: 15
clone_size: NA
cdr3_nt: TGCGCCAGCAGCCAAGAGGGGACAAACTCCTACGAGCAGTACTTC
cdr3_aa: CASSQEGTNSYEQYF

j_call: TRBJ2-2
d_call: NA
v_call: TRBV28
cdr3_length: 13
clone_size: NA
cdr3_nt: TGTGCCAGCAGTTCTAGGGTCACCGGGGAGCTGTTTTTT
cdr3_aa: CASSSRVTGELFF

j_call: TRBJ1-5
d_call: NA
v_call: TRBV6-1
cdr3_length: 17
clone_size: NA
cdr3_nt: TGTGCCAGCAGTGAAAAACTTTTTATTGGGGCAGATCAGCCCCAGCATTTT
cdr3_aa: CASSEKLFIGADQPQHF